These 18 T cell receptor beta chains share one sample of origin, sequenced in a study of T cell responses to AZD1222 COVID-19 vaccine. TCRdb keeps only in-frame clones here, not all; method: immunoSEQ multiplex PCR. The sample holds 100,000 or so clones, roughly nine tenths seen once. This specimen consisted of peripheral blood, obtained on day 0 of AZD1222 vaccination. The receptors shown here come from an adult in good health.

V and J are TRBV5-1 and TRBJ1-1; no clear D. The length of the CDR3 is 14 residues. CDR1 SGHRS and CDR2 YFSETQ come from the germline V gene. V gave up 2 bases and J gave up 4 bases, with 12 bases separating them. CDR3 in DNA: TGCGCCAGCAGCTTCGAGTCTTCGGGCACTGAAGCTTTCTTT. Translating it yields CASSFESSGTEAFF.

The CDR3 region has the DNA TGTGCCAGCAGTCGCAGCCATGGGGACCAAGAGACCCAGTACTTC. Translating it yields CASSRSHGDQETQYF. The chain carries TRBV6-5 and TRBJ2-5; unclear D gene. V lost 5 bases to trimming and J lost 0 bases, with 13 bases between them. The CDR3 loop spans 15 amino acids. Germline CDR1 reads MNHEY; CDR2 reads SVGAGI.

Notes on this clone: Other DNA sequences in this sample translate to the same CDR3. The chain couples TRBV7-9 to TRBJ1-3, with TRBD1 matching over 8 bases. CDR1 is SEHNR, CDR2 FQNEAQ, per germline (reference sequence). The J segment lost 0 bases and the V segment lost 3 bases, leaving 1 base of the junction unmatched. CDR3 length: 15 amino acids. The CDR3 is CASSFQGASGNTIYF. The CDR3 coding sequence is TGTGCCAGCAGCTTCCAGGGGGCCTCTGGAAACACCATATATTTT.

The CDR3 bases are TGTGCCAGCAGTGAATTTACCAATAGGGAGCAGTACTTC. Amino acids: CASSEFTNREQYF. The chain has TRBV6-1 and TRBJ2-7; no clear D gene. Trimming cost V 2 bases and J 7 bases, with 12 bases left between them. The CDR3 is made up of 13 amino acids. Germline V gene data show CDR1 as MNHNS and CDR2 as SASEGT.

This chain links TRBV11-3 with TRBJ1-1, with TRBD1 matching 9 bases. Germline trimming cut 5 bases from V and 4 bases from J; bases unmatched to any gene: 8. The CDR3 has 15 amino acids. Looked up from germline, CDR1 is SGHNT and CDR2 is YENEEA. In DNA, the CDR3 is TGTGCCAGCAGCCCCGGGACAGGGATGGGCACTGAAGCTTTCTTT. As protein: CASSPGTGMGTEAFF. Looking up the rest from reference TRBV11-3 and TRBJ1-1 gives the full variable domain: EAGVVQSPRYKIIEKKQPVAFWCNPISGHNTLYWYLQNLGQGPELLIRYENEEAVDDSQLPKDRFSAERLKGVDSTLKIQPAELGDSAVYLCASSPGTGMGTEAFFGQGTRLTVV.

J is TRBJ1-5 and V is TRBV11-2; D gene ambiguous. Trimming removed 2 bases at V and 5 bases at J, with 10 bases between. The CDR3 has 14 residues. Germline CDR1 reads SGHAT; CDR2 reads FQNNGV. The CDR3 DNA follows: TGTGCCAGCAGCTTATTTATAACGGATCAGCCCCAGCATTTT. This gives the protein CASSLFITDQPQHF.

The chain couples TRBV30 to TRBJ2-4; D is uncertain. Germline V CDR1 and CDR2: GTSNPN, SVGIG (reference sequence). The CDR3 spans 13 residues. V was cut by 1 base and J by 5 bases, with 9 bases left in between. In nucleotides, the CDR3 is TGTGCCTGGAGTGCAAGGTTTCAAAACATTCAGTACTTC. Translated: CAWSARFQNIQYF.

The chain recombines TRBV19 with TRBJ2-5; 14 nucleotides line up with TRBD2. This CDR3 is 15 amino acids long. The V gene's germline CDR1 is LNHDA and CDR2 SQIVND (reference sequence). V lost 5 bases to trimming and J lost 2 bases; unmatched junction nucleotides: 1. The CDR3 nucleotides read TGTGCCAGTAGTTGGACTAGCGGGAGGCAAGAGACCCAGTACTTC. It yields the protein CASSWTSGRQETQYF.

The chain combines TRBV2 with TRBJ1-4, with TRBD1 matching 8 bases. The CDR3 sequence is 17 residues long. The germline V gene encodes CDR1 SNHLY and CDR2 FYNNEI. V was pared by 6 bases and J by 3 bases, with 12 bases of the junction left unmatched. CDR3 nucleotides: TGTGCCAGCAGGGGTGGACAGGGCTTCTGGGCTAATGAAAAACTGTTTTTT. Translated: CASRGGQGFWANEKLFF.

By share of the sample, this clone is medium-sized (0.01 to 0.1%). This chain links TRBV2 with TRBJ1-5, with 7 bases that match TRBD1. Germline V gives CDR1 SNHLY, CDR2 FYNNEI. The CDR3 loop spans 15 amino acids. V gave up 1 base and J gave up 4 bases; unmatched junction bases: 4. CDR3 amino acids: CASSEESTGNQPQHF. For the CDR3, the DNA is TGTGCCAGCAGTGAAGAATCGACAGGGAATCAGCCCCAGCATTTT.

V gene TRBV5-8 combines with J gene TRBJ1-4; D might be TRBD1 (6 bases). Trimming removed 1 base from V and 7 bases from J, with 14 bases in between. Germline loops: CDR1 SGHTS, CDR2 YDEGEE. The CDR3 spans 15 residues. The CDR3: CASSLTGRVGEKLFF. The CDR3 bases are TGTGCCAGCAGCTTGACAGGGCGGGTGGGTGAAAAACTGTTTTTT.

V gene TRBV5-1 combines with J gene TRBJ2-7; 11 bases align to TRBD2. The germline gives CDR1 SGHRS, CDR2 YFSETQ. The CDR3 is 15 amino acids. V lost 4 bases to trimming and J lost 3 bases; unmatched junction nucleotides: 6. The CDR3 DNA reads TGCGCCAGCAGCCGGGGGACTAGCGGAGTCTACGAGCAGTACTTC. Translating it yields CASSRGTSGVYEQYF.

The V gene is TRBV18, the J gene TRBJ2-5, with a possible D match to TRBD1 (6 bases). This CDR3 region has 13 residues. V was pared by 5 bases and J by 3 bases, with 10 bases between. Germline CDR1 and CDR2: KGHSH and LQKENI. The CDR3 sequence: CASSFRTEETQYF. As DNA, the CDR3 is TGTGCCAGCTCATTTCGGACAGAAGAGACCCAGTACTTC.

CDR3: CASTLDRGYEQFF. The CDR3 DNA is TGCGCCAGCACCCTCGACAGGGGGTATGAGCAGTTCTTC. The chain has TRBV5-1 and TRBJ2-1; 9 positions agree with TRBD1. Germline CDR1 is SGHRS and CDR2 is YFSETQ. This CDR3 is built from 13 residues. V gave up 6 bases and J gave up 8 bases; unmatched junction bases: 6.

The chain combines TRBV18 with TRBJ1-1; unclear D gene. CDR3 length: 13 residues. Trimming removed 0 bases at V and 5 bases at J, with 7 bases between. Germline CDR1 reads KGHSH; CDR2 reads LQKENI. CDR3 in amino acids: CASSPPIQTEAFF. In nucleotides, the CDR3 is TGTGCCAGCTCACCACCGATCCAGACTGAAGCTTTCTTT.

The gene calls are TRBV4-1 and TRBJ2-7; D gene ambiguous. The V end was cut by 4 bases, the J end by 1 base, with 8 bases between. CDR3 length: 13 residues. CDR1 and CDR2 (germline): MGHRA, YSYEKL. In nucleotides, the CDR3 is TGCGCCAGCAGCCCGATTAGGTCCTACGAGCAGTACTTC. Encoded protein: CASSPIRSYEQYF.

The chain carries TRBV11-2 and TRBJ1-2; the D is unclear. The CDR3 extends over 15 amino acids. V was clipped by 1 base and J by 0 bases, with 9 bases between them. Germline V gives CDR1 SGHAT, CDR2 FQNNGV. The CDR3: CASSLVPQSNYGYTF. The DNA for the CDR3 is TGTGCCAGCAGCTTAGTTCCACAGTCTAACTATGGCTACACCTTC. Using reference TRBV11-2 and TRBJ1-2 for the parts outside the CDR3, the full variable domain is EAGVAQSPRYKIIEKRQSVAFWCNPISGHATLYWYQQILGQGPKLLIQFQNNGVVDDSQLPKDRFSAERLKGVDSTLKIQPAKLEDSAVYLCASSLVPQSNYGYTFGSGTRLTVV.

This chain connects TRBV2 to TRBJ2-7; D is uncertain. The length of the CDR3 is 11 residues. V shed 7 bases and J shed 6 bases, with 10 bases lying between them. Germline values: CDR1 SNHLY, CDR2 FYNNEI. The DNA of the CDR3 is TGTGCCAGCAACCCGATGACCGAGCAGTACTTC. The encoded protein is CASNPMTEQYF.